This entry features one TCR beta chain sequence. Sequenced by immunoSEQ multiplex PCR; TCRdb stores in-frame clones only, minus some. Of roughly 100,000 clones listed, 75% to 90% are singletons. After removal of 5 bases from V and 2 bases from J, the junction contained 6 bases not matched to a gene. Germline values: CDR1 MNHEY, CDR2 SVGEGT. The CDR3 extends over 14 amino acids. The data belong to a study of blood T cell repertoires in COVID-19. The chain uses TRBV6-2 or TRBV6-3 and TRBJ2-7; 7 bases are a match to TRBD1. Sequencing input: peripheral blood. This receptor was identified in a human donor in a cohort sampled during active COVID-19. The CDR3 reads CASSTYGQAYEQYF. As DNA, the CDR3 is TGTGCCAGCAGTACCTATGGACAGGCCTACGAGCAGTACTTC.